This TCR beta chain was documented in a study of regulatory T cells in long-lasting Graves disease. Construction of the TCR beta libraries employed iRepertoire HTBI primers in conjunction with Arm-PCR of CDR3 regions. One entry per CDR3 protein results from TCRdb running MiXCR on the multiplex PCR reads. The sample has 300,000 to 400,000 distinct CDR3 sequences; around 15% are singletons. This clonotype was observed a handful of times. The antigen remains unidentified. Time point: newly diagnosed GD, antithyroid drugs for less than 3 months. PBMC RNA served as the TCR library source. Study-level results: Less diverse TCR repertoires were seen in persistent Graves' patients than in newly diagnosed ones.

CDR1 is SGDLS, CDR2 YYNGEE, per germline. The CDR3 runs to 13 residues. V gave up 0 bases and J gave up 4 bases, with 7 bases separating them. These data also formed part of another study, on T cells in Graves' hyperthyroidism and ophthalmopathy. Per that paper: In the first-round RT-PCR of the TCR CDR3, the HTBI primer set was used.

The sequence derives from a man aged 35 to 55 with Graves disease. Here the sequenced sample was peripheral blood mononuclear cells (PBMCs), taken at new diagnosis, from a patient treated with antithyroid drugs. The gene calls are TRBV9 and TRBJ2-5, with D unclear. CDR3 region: CASSVGLLETQYF. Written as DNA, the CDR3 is TGTGCCAGCAGCGTAGGCTTATTAGAGACCCAGTACTTC.